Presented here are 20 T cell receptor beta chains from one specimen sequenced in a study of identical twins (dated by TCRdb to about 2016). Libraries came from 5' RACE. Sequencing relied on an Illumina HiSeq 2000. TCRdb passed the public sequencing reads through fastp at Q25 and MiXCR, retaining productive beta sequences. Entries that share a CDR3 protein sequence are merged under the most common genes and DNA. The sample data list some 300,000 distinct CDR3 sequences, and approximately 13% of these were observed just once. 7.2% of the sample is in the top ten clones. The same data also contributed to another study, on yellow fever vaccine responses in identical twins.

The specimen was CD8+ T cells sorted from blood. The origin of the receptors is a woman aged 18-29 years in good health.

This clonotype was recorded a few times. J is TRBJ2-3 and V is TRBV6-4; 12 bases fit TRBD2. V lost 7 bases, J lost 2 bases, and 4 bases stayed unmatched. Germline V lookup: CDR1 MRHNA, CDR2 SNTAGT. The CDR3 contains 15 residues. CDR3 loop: CASKPSGGATDTQYF. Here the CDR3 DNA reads TGTGCCAGCAAGCCTAGCGGGGGGGCCACAGATACGCAGTATTTT.

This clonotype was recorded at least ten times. CDR3 in DNA: TGCGCCAGCAGCTTGAGGACCCCGAACACCGGGGAGCTGTTTTTT. Protein sequence: CASSLRTPNTGELFF. This chain uses TRBV5-1 with TRBJ2-2; D not resolved. The CDR3 sequence is 15 residues long. CDR1 is SGHRS and CDR2 is YFSETQ in the germline V gene. Trimming took 1 base from V and 0 from J, leaving 7 bases between them.

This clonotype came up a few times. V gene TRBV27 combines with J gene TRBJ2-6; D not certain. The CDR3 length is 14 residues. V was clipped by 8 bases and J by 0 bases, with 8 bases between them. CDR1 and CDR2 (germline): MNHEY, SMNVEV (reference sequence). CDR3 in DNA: TGTGCCAGCGGCCGGATCTCTGGGGCCAACGTCCTGACTTTC. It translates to CASGRISGANVLTF. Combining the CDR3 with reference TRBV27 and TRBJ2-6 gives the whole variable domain EAQVTQNPRYLITVTGKKLTVTCSQNMNHEYMSWYRQDPGLGLRQIYYSMNVEVTDKGDVPEGYKVSRKEKRNFPLILESPSPNQTSLYFCASGRISGANVLTFGAGSRLTVL.

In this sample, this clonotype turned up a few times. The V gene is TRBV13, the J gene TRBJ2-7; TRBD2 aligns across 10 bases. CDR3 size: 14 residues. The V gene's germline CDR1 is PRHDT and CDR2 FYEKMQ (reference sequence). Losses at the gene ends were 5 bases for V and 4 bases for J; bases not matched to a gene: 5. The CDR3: CASSEAGGRYEQYF. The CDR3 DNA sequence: TGTGCCAGCAGCGAAGCGGGAGGGAGATACGAGCAGTACTTC.

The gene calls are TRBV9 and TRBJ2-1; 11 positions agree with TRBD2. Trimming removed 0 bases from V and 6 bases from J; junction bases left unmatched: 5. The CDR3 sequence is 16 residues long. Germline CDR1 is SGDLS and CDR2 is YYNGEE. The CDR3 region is CASSVVLAGAFNEQFF. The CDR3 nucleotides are TGTGCCAGCAGCGTAGTACTAGCGGGGGCCTTCAATGAGCAGTTCTTC. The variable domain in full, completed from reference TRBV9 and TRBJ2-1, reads DSGVTQTPKHLITATGQRVTLRCSPRSGDLSVYWYQQSLDQGLQFLIQYYNGEERAKGNILERFSAQQFPDLHSELNLSSLELGDSALYFCASSVVLAGAFNEQFFGPGTRLTVL.

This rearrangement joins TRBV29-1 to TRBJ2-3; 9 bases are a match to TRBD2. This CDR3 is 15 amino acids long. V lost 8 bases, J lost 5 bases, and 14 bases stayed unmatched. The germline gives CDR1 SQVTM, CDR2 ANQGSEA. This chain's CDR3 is CSPRLAGGPEDTQYF. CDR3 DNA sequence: TGCAGCCCCCGTCTGGCGGGGGGGCCGGAAGATACGCAGTATTTT.

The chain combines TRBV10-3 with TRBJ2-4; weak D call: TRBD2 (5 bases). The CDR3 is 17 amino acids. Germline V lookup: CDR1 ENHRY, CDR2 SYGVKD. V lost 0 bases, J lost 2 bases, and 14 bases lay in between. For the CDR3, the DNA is TGTGCCATCAGTGAGTCGGAGAGGGATCATTCCAAAAACATTCAGTACTTC. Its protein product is CAISESERDHSKNIQYF.

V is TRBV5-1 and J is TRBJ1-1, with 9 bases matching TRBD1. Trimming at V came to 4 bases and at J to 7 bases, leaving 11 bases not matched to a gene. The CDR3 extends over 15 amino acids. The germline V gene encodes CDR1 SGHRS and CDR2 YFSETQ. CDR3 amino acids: CASSLNAGTGIEAFF. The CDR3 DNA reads TGCGCCAGCAGCCTGAATGCGGGGACAGGGATTGAAGCTTTCTTT.

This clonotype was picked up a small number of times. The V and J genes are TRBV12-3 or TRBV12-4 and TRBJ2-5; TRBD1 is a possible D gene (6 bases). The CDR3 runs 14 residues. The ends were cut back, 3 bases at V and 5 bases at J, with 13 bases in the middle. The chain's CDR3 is CASSLSDRGETQYF. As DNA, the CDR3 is TGTGCCAGCAGTTTGTCGGACAGAGGGGAGACCCAGTACTTC.

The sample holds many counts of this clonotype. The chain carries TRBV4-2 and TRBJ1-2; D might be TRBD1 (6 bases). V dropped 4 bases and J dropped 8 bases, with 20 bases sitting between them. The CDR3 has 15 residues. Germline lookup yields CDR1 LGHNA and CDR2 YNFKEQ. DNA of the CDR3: TGTGCCAGCAGCCCAAGCGAGATAGGGGGAGGCGGCTACACCTTC. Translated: CASSPSEIGGGGYTF.

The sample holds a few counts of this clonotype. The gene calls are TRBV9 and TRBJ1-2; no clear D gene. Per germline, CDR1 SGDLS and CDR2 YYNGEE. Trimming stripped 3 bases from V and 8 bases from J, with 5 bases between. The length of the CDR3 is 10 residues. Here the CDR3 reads CASSGWGYTF. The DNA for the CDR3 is TGTGCCAGCAGCGGTTGGGGCTACACCTTC.

The CDR3 sequence is CASSDATGLYEQYV. The CDR3 DNA follows: TGTGCCAGCAGTGACGCAACAGGGTTGTACGAGCAGTACGTC. The chain joins TRBV28 to TRBJ2-7; the D gene is possibly TRBD1 (6 bases). In germline, CDR1 is MDHEN, CDR2 SYDVKM. The CDR3 consists of 14 residues. With 5 bases removed from V and 4 bases from J, the gap between germline ends came to 15 bases.

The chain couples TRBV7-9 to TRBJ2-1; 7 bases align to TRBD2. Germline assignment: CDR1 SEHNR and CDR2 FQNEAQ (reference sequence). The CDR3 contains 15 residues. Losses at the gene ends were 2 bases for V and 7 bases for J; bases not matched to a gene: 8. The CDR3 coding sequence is TGTGCCAGCAGCTTATTGCGGGAGATAAGAAATGAGCAGTTCTTC. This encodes CASSLLREIRNEQFF.

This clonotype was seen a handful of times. Written as DNA, the CDR3 is TGTGCCAGCAGCGTAGCCAGCGGGAGATCCGATGAGCAGTTCTTC. Translated: CASSVASGRSDEQFF. V gene TRBV9 combines with J gene TRBJ2-1; 8 bases line up with TRBD2. After removal of 0 bases from V and 8 bases from J, the junction contained 7 bases not matched to a gene. Germline CDR1 reads SGDLS; CDR2 reads YYNGEE. The CDR3 totals 15 residues.

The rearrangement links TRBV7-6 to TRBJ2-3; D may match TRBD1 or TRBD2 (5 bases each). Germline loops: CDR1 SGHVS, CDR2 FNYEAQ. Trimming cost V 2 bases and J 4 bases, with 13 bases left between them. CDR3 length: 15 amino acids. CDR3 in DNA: TGTGCCAGCAGCTTATCCAAGGGACGGGCAGATACGCAGTATTTT. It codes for CASSLSKGRADTQYF.

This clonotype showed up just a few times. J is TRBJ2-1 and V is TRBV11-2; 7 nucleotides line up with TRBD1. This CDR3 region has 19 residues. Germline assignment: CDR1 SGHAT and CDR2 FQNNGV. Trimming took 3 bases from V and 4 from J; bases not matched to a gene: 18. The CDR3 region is CASSLKGAGVVAFYNEQFF. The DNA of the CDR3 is TGTGCCAGCAGCTTGAAGGGGGCCGGGGTGGTAGCGTTTTACAATGAGCAGTTCTTC.

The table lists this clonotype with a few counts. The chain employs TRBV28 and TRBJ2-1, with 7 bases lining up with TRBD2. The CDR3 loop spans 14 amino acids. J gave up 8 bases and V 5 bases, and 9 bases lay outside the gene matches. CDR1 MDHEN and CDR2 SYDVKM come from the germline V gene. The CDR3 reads CASSIGAGVYEQFF. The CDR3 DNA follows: TGTGCCAGCAGTATAGGGGCGGGAGTGTATGAGCAGTTCTTC.

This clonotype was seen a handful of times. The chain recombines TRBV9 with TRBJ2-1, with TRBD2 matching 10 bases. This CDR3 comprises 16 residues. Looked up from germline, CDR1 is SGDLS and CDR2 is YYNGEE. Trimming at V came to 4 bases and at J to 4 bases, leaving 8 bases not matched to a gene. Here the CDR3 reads CASSHSGLAVYNEQFF. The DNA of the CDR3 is TGTGCCAGCAGCCACTCCGGACTAGCGGTATACAATGAGCAGTTCTTC.

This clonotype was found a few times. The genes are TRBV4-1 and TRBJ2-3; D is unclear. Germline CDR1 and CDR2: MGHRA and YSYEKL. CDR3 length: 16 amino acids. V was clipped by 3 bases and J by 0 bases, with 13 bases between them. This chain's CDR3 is CASSHRVMTSTDTQYF. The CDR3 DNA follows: TGCGCCAGCAGCCACCGAGTCATGACCAGCACAGATACGCAGTATTTT.

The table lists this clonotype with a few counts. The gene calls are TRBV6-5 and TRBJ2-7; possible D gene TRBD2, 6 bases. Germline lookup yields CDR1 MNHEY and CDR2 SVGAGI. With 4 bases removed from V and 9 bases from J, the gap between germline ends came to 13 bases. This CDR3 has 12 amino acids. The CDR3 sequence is CASSSPRGPQYF. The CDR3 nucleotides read TGTGCCAGCAGTTCCCCGCGGGGACCGCAGTACTTC.